These 29 T cell receptor beta chains were all obtained from the same sample, sequenced in a study of a mutant IDH1 vaccine in newly diagnosed glioma (dated by TCRdb to the early 2020s). The antigens these receptors bind are not known. The library relied on the immunoSEQ multiplex PCR assay. Entries here come from immuneACCESS through TCRdb and include only in-frame sequences with V and J called. Some clones fail to appear in such tables; in the studies checked, an unresolved V gene covers under half of the shortfall, and the cause of the remainder is unknown. The sample table lists approximately 60,000 clones, roughly 71% of them with a count of one. The top ten clonotypes cover around 4.5% of the sample. The time point label corresponds to: week 35, safety follow-up. Every vaccine dose consisted of 300 ug of a 20-mer mutant IDH1 peptide in Montanide, administered subcutaneously together with topical imiquimod.

This material consisted of PBMCs, taken from a glioma patient whose treatment included an IDH1 peptide vaccine. The receptor source for this set is a man aged 50 to 59 with glioma.

The CDR3 DNA sequence: TGTGCCAGTAGTATATCCGGGACAGGCGTTAATCAGCCCCAGCATTTT. This sequence encodes CASSISGTGVNQPQHF. The chain couples TRBV19 to TRBJ1-5; 8 nucleotides align to TRBD1. The CDR3 consists of 16 residues. CDR1 and CDR2 from the germline V gene are LNHDA and SQIVND (reference sequence). V lost 2 bases and J lost 4; bases outside the gene matches: 7.

The chain joins TRBV6-1 to TRBJ2-7; 9 bases match TRBD1. This CDR3 region has 15 residues. CDR1 is MNHNS and CDR2 is SASEGT in the germline V gene. The V gene end was trimmed by 6 bases and the J gene end by 2 bases; junction bases not matched to a gene: 8. CDR3: CASRMGGQGTYEQYF. CDR3 in DNA: TGTGCCAGCAGGATGGGGGGACAGGGTACCTACGAGCAGTACTTC.

The chain has TRBV2 and TRBJ2-5; 7 bases match TRBD2. Germline CDR1 and CDR2: SNHLY and FYNNEI. Trimming removed 10 bases from V and 1 base from J; junction bases left unmatched: 9. This CDR3 comprises 14 residues. The CDR3 DNA reads as TGTGCCACCAGGGCCGGGGGGACCCAAGAGACCCAGTACTTC. It specifies CATRAGGTQETQYF.

This chain joins TRBV7-9 and TRBJ2-2, with D possibly being TRBD1 (5 bases). From germline, CDR1 is SEHNR and CDR2 FQNEAQ (reference sequence). This CDR3 region has 14 residues. V was trimmed by 6 bases and J by 7 bases, leaving 15 bases between them. The CDR3 region has the DNA TGTGCCAGCAGGGGGCAGGGTATCGGCGGGGAGCTGTTTTTT. The encoded protein is CASRGQGIGGELFF.

The chain employs TRBV14 and TRBJ2-2; TRBD2 aligns across 7 bases. There are 13 residues in the CDR3. The trim removed 8 bases at V and 4 bases at J, leaving 4 bases unmatched. CDR1 is SGHDN and CDR2 is FVKESK in the germline V gene. This CDR3 is CASGEGLTGELFF. In nucleotides, the CDR3 is TGTGCCAGCGGGGAGGGTCTCACCGGGGAGCTGTTTTTT.

In this sample, this clone turned up a few times. In DNA form, the CDR3 reads TGTGCCAGCAGCTTAGTACAGCGGAACACTGAAGCTTTCTTT. Protein: CASSLVQRNTEAFF. The V call is TRBV7-9, the J call TRBJ1-1; D not certain. V was clipped by 1 base and J by 1 base, with 7 bases between them. The length of the CDR3 is 14 residues. Germline values: CDR1 SEHNR, CDR2 FQNEAQ (reference sequence).

The chain is built from TRBV5-4 and TRBJ1-5; no clear D. The ends were cut back, 2 bases at V and 3 bases at J, with 3 bases in the middle. This CDR3 region has 12 residues. Germline V CDR1 and CDR2: SGHNT, YYREEE (reference sequence). This CDR3 reads CASSLLNQPQHF. CDR3 in DNA: TGTGCCAGCAGCTTACTCAATCAGCCCCAGCATTTT. Full variable domain (remainder filled in from reference TRBV5-4 and TRBJ1-5): ETGVTQSPTHLIKTRGQQVTLRCSSQSGHNTVSWYQQALGQGPQFIFQYYREEENGRGNFPPRFSGLQFPNYSSELNVNALELDDSALYLCASSLLNQPQHFGDGTRLSIL.

V gene TRBV5-1 combines with J gene TRBJ2-5; D uncertain. The germline V gene has CDR1 SGHRS and CDR2 YFSETQ. The CDR3 runs 14 residues. The V gene lost 0 bases and the J gene lost 7 bases, with 13 bases spanning the gap. The CDR3 reads CASSLEVSRGTQYF. The CDR3 coding sequence is TGCGCCAGCAGCTTGGAGGTCTCCCGAGGGACCCAGTACTTC.

CDR3 residues: CASSFTGNNEQFF. CDR3 DNA sequence: TGTGCCAGCAGTTTTACAGGGAACAATGAGCAGTTCTTC. The chain is built from TRBV27 and TRBJ2-1, with D tentatively TRBD1 (6 bases). V gave up 3 bases and J gave up 5 bases, with 8 bases separating them. This CDR3 is built from 13 residues. CDR1 MNHEY and CDR2 SMNVEV come from the germline V gene (reference sequence).

The chain is built from TRBV27 and TRBJ1-3, with D possibly TRBD1 on 6 matching bases. The V end lost 5 bases, the J end lost 0 bases, and 11 bases lay between the germline ends. The CDR3 is 15 residues long. Germline CDR1 reads MNHEY; CDR2 reads SMNVEV (reference sequence). The CDR3 spells CASSLGQNSGNTIYF. As DNA, the CDR3 is TGTGCCAGCAGTCTCGGACAGAACTCTGGAAACACCATATATTTT.

This chain joins TRBV6-5 and TRBJ2-7; possibly TRBD1 for D (5 bases). There are 13 residues in the CDR3. V lost 6 bases, J lost 2 bases, and 11 bases lay in between. Germline V gene data show CDR1 as MNHEY and CDR2 as SVGAGI. CDR3 sequence reads: CASRSTAPYEQYF. For the CDR3, the DNA is TGTGCCAGCAGATCGACAGCCCCCTACGAGCAGTACTTC.

This sequence joins TRBV7-2 and TRBJ2-2; D is ambiguous. Germline CDR1 and CDR2: SGHTA and FQGNSA. The ends were cut back, 7 bases at V and 1 base at J, with 10 bases in the middle. The CDR3 loop spans 14 amino acids. CDR3 region: CASTAPQNTGELFF. In DNA form, the CDR3 reads TGTGCCAGCACCGCGCCCCAGAACACCGGGGAGCTGTTTTTT.

This clone was found once. This chain joins TRBV25-1 and TRBJ1-5, with 8 bases lining up with TRBD1. The V gene's germline CDR1 is MGHDK and CDR2 SYGVNS. CDR3 length: 14 amino acids. Trimming cost V 3 bases and J 7 bases; bases outside gene matches: 5. The CDR3 region has the DNA TGTGCCAGCAGTGATCGACAGGGGAAACAGCCCCAGCATTTT. This encodes CASSDRQGKQPQHF.

The table lists this clone with a count of one. The chain employs TRBV14 and TRBJ1-2; 8 positions match TRBD1. V dropped 4 bases and J dropped 5; count of bases not matched to a gene: 9. CDR1 and CDR2 from the germline V gene are SGHDN and FVKESK. This CDR3 is built from 15 residues. The chain's CDR3 is CASSRSGGAGYGYTF. CDR3 in DNA: TGTGCCAGCAGCCGATCAGGGGGCGCAGGGTATGGCTACACCTTC.

The sample holds a few counts of this clone. J is TRBJ2-7 and V is TRBV29-1; TRBD1 aligns across 11 bases. Germline V gene sequence: CDR1 SQVTM, CDR2 ANQGSEA. Trimming at V came to 1 base and at J to 3 bases, leaving 5 bases not matched to a gene. This CDR3 has 15 residues. CDR3: CSVEVPGTGGYEQYF. In DNA, the CDR3 is TGCAGCGTTGAAGTCCCCGGGACAGGGGGCTACGAGCAGTACTTC.

V usage is TRBV30 and J usage is TRBJ2-1; D uncertain. The CDR3 is 11 residues long. Trimming removed 0 bases from V and 7 bases from J, with 4 bases in between. Germline V gives CDR1 GTSNPN, CDR2 SVGIG (reference sequence). The CDR3 reads CAWSVGNEQFF. The CDR3 DNA is TGTGCCTGGAGTGTAGGGAATGAGCAGTTCTTC.

The chain has TRBV6-6 and TRBJ1-3, with D unresolved. Trimming left V 7 bases short and J 4 bases short, with 11 bases between. Germline V gene data show CDR1 as MNHNY and CDR2 as SVGAGI (reference sequence). The CDR3 spans 13 residues. This CDR3 reads CASIRKGGNTIYF. The CDR3 DNA reads as TGTGCCAGCATCCGAAAAGGGGGAAACACCATATATTTT.

The J gene is TRBJ1-5, the V gene TRBV2; 11 nucleotides line up with TRBD1. The germline V gene encodes CDR1 SNHLY and CDR2 FYNNEI. The CDR3 has 13 residues. Unmatched junction bases numbered 3, after V lost 8 bases and J lost 6 bases. CDR3 in amino acids: CASGQGASQPQHF. The DNA of the CDR3 is TGTGCCAGCGGACAGGGGGCCTCTCAGCCCCAGCATTTT.

There are a few counts of this clone. This chain joins TRBV6-5 and TRBJ1-3; TRBD1 agrees at 10 bases. V shed 4 bases and J 7 bases; nucleotides not matched to a gene: 10. Per the germline V gene, CDR1 is MNHEY and CDR2 is SVGAGI. The CDR3 is 16 amino acids. CDR3 coding DNA: TGTGCCAGCAGTTCCGGGACAGGGGATTATAGGAACACCATATATTTT. Translating it yields CASSSGTGDYRNTIYF.

The genes are TRBV5-4 and TRBJ2-1; 7 bases are shared with TRBD1. Germline V CDR1 and CDR2: SGHNT, YYREEE (reference sequence). V lost 2 bases and J lost 3; bases outside the gene matches: 5. The CDR3 runs 15 residues. The CDR3 sequence is CASSFSGQVYNEQFF. The CDR3 DNA reads TGTGCCAGCAGCTTTAGTGGACAGGTCTACAATGAGCAGTTCTTC.

The chain has TRBV4-2 and TRBJ2-2, with D maybe TRBD1 (7 bases). CDR1 LGHNA and CDR2 YNFKEQ come from the germline V gene. CDR3 length: 16 residues. The ends were cut back, 1 base at V and 3 bases at J, with 12 bases in the middle. For the CDR3, the DNA is TGTGCCAGCAGCCAAGCGGAGGGGGCTTACACCGGGGAGCTGTTTTTT. Translating it yields CASSQAEGAYTGELFF.

V is TRBV2 and J is TRBJ2-5, with D unclear. Per germline, CDR1 SNHLY and CDR2 FYNNEI. The CDR3 contains 13 residues. V was shortened by 4 bases and J by 3 bases, with 9 bases between the two germline ends. The CDR3 here is CASSGVSEETQYF. The CDR3 DNA reads TGTGCCAGCAGTGGGGTCAGCGAAGAGACCCAGTACTTC. The whole variable domain, filled in from reference TRBV2 and TRBJ2-5, reads EPEVTQTPSHQVTQMGQEVILRCVPISNHLYFYWYRQILGQKVEFLVSFYNNEISEKSEIFDDQFSVERPDGSNFTLKIRSTKLEDSAMYFCASSGVSEETQYFGPGTRLLVL.

J is TRBJ1-1 and V is TRBV30; D remains unclear. Trimming cost V 4 bases and J 2 bases, with 5 bases left between them. The germline gives CDR1 GTSNPN, CDR2 SVGIG (reference sequence). The CDR3 runs 11 residues. The CDR3 protein is CAWTDNTEAFF. The CDR3 DNA reads as TGTGCCTGGACGGACAACACTGAAGCTTTCTTT. The full variable domain, rest sourced from reference TRBV30 and TRBJ1-1, is SQTIHQWPATLVQPVGSPLSLECTVEGTSNPNLYWYRQAAGRGLQLLFYSVGIGQISSEVPQNLSASRPQDRQFILSSKKLLLSDSGFYLCAWTDNTEAFFGQGTRLTVV.

This clone was seen a handful of times. The V and J genes are TRBV9 and TRBJ1-1, with TRBD1 matching 7 bases. The CDR3 has 14 amino acids. Looked up from germline, CDR1 is SGDLS and CDR2 is YYNGEE. V was clipped by 2 bases and J by 5 bases; unmatched bases: 6. CDR3 DNA: TGTGCCAGCAGCGTGGAACAGGGGAGGACTGAAGCTTTCTTT. It encodes CASSVEQGRTEAFF.

The rearrangement uses TRBV13 and TRBJ2-1, with a possible D match to TRBD2 (5 bases). Germline V gene sequence: CDR1 PRHDT, CDR2 FYEKMQ (reference sequence). The CDR3 is 12 residues long. Between the trimmed V and J ends, which lost 2 bases and 6 bases, there was a span of 5 bases. CDR3 sequence: CASSLLANEQFF. As DNA, the CDR3 is TGTGCCAGCAGCTTACTAGCCAATGAGCAGTTCTTC.

This clone turned up a few times. The chain employs TRBV19 and TRBJ2-2; D is unclear. CDR3 length equals 13 residues. Germline loops: CDR1 LNHDA, CDR2 SQIVND (reference sequence). V was trimmed by 5 bases and J by 4 bases, leaving 8 bases between them. This CDR3 is CASSPTLTGELFF. CDR3 in DNA: TGTGCCAGTAGTCCCACGCTCACCGGGGAGCTGTTTTTT.

The chain is built from TRBV5-8 and TRBJ2-5; 7 bases are shared with TRBD2. This CDR3 has 16 amino acids. From germline, CDR1 is SGHTS and CDR2 YDEGEE. Trimming removed 2 bases from V and 4 bases from J; junction bases left unmatched: 11. The DNA for the CDR3 is TGTGCCAGCAGCTTTGGGACCATAGGGGAGGGAGAGACCCAGTACTTC. Protein: CASSFGTIGEGETQYF.

The chain is built from TRBV5-1 and TRBJ1-4; 8 positions agree with TRBD1. Unmatched junction bases numbered 4, after V lost 0 bases and J lost 3 bases. The CDR3 consists of 16 residues. Germline CDR1 reads SGHRS; CDR2 reads YFSETQ. The CDR3 loop is CASSLGTGGANEKLFF. The CDR3 region has the DNA TGCGCCAGCAGCTTGGGTACAGGGGGAGCTAATGAAAAACTGTTTTTT.

This chain joins TRBV29-1 and TRBJ1-2; D is possibly TRBD1 (5 bases). CDR3 length equals 13 residues. Germline V gene sequence: CDR1 SQVTM, CDR2 ANQGSEA. Between the trimmed V and J ends, which lost 7 bases and 7 bases, there was a span of 19 bases. The CDR3 is CSAEGPRSTGYTF. CDR3 nucleotide sequence: TGCAGCGCCGAGGGACCCAGGAGCACTGGCTACACCTTC.